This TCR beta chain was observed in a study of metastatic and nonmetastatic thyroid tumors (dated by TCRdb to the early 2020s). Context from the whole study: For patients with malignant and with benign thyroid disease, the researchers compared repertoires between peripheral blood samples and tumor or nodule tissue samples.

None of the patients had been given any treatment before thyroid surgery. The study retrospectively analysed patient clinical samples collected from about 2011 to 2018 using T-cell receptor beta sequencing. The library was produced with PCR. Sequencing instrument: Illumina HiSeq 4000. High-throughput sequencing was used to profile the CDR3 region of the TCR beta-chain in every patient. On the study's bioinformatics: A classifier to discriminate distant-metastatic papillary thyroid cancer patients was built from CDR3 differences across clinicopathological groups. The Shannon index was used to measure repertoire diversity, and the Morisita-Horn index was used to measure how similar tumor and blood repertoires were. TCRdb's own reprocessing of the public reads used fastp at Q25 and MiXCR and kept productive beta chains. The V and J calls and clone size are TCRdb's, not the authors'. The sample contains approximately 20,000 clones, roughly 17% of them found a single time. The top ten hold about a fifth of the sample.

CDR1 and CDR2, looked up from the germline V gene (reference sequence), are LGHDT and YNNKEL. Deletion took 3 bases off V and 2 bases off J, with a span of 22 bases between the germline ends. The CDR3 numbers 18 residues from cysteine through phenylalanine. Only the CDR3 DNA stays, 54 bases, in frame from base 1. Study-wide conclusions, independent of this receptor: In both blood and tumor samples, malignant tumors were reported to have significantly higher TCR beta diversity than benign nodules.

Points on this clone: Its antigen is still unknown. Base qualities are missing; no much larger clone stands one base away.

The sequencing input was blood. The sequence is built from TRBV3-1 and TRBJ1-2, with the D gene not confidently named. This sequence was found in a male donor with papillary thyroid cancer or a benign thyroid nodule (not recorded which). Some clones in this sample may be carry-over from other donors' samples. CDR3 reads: CASSQGWAADLLNYGYTF. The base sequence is TGTGCCAGCAGCCAGGGCTGGGCAGCCGACCTGTTGAACTATGGCTACACCTTC.